These 5 T cell receptor beta chains originate from one sample sequenced in a study of cytomegalovirus exposure and HLA in healthy donors. 60 Vbeta and 13 Jbeta primers were used in PCR. TCRdb's copy holds only in-frame clones and misses some; the assay was immunoSEQ multiplex PCR. The sample lists about 93,000 clones; roughly four fifths were seen once. Source material: PBMCs. Receptors were obtained from a man aged 30 to 39 in good health and CMV-seronegative.

The rearrangement links TRBV7-8 to TRBJ2-1; 15 bases match TRBD2. V gave up 5 bases and J gave up 2 bases; unmatched junction bases: 4. This CDR3 is built from 17 residues. Germline CDR1 is SGHVS and CDR2 is FQNEAQ. The CDR3 nucleotides read TGTGCCAGCAGCCCGGGACTAGCGGGAGGCCCCTACAATGAGCAGTTCTTC. Its protein is CASSPGLAGGPYNEQFF.

This chain connects TRBV19 to TRBJ2-7, with 10 bases aligning to TRBD1. This CDR3 contains 15 residues. CDR1 is LNHDA, CDR2 SQIVND, per germline (reference sequence). Trimming at V came to 5 bases and at J to 3 bases, leaving 7 bases not matched to a gene. The CDR3 DNA reads as TGTGCCAGTAGTTTCTCGGGACAGGGGATCTACGAGCAGTACTTC. Translation gives CASSFSGQGIYEQYF.

V usage is TRBV6-1 and J usage is TRBJ2-5; TRBD2 matches at 8 bases. The CDR3 runs 15 residues. Germline V gene data show CDR1 as MNHNS and CDR2 as SASEGT. The J segment lost 0 bases and the V segment lost 1 base, leaving 1 base of the junction unmatched. CDR3 amino acids: CASSEGRGDQETQYF. CDR3 nucleotide sequence: TGTGCCAGCAGTGAAGGGCGGGGGGACCAAGAGACCCAGTACTTC.

The rearrangement joins TRBV27 to TRBJ2-7; 8 bases map to TRBD2. This CDR3 region has 15 residues. From germline, CDR1 is MNHEY and CDR2 SMNVEV (reference sequence). V was pared by 4 bases and J by 4 bases, with 9 bases of the junction left unmatched. In DNA, the CDR3 is TGTGCCAGCAGTTATGGGCGGGGGGCCGGGTACGAGCAGTACTTC. The encoded protein is CASSYGRGAGYEQYF.

The chain couples TRBV6-5 to TRBJ2-5; TRBD2 matches 7 bases. The CDR3 totals 13 residues. The V and J ends lost 5 bases and 5 bases, in that order; junction bases with no gene match: 5. Germline V CDR1 and CDR2: MNHEY, SVGAGI. CDR3 in amino acids: CASSLGTTETQYF. For the CDR3, the DNA is TGTGCCAGCAGTCTCGGGACTACGGAGACCCAGTACTTC.